This T cell receptor (beta chain) is from a study of T-cell memory formation after mild COVID-19. Across the whole study: TCR clustering was largely donor specific.

Germline V gives CDR1 SGHRS, CDR2 YFSETQ. CDR3 length: 17 amino acids. V was pared by 4 bases and J by 0 bases, with 4 bases of the junction left unmatched. Constant-segment-primed 5'RACE gave TCR alpha and TCR beta cDNA libraries with sample barcodes and UMIs. TCRdb redid the calling of the 5' RACE reads with MiXCR, one entry per CDR3 protein. The sample consists of around 320,000 distinct CDR3 sequences, approximately 27% of them appearing once. The clonotype was recovered from an adult woman who had mild COVID-19 (a few samples of this study predate the infection). Cell type and time point are not known. The V call is TRBV5-1, the J call TRBJ2-1; the match to TRBD2 covers 13 bases. Sample: PBMCs or a T cell subset sorted from them (not recorded which). For the CDR3, the DNA is TGCGCCAGCAGCCCGACTAGCGGGGGGCCCTCCTACAATGAGCAGTTCTTC. Translating gives CASSPTSGGPSYNEQFF.